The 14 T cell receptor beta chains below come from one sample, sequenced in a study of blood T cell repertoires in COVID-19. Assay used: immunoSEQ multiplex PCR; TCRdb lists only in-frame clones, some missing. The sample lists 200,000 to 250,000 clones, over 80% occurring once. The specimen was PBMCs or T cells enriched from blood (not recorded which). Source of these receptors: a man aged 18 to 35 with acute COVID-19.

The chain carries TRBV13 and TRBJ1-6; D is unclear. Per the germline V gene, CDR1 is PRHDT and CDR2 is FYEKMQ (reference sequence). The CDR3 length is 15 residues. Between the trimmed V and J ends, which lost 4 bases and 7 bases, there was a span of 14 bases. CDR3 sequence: CASSYGPLKNSPLHF. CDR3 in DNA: TGTGCCAGCAGCTATGGGCCCTTGAAGAATTCACCCCTCCACTTT.

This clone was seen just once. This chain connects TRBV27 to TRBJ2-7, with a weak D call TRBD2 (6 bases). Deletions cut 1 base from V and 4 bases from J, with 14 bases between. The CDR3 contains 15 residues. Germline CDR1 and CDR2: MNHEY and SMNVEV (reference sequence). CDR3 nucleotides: TGTGCCAGCAGTTTATTGGGGGGAGGAGGTTACGAGCAGTACTTC. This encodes CASSLLGGGGYEQYF.

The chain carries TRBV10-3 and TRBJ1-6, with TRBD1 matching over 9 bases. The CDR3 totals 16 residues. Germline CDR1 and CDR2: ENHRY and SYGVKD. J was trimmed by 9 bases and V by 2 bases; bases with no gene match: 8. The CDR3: CAISEGGTGFGSPLHF. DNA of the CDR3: TGTGCCATCAGTGAGGGGGGGACAGGGTTTGGTTCACCCCTCCACTTT.

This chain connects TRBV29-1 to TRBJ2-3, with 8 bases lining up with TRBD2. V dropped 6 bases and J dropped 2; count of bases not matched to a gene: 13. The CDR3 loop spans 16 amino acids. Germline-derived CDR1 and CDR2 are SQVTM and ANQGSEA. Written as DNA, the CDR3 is TGCAGCGTCGCCGGGGGGGCAGGGGTCCTCACAGATACGCAGTATTTT. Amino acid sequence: CSVAGGAGVLTDTQYF.

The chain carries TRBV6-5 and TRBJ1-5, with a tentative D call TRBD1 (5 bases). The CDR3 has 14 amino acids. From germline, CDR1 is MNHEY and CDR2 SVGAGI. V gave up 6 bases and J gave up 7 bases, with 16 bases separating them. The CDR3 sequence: CASSHGRDVQPQHF. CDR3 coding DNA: TGTGCCAGCAGCCACGGGAGGGACGTACAGCCCCAGCATTTT.

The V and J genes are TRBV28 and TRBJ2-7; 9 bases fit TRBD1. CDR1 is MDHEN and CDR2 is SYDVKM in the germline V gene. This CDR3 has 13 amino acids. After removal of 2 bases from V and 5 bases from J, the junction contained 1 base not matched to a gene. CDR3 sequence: CASSLRTGDEQYF. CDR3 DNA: TGTGCCAGCAGTTTAAGGACAGGGGACGAGCAGTACTTC. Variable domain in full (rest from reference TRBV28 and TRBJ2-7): DVKVTQSSRYLVKRTGEKVFLECVQDMDHENMFWYRQDPGLGLRLIYFSYDVKMKEKGDIPEGYSVSREKKERFSLILESASTNQTSMYLCASSLRTGDEQYFGPGTRLTVT.

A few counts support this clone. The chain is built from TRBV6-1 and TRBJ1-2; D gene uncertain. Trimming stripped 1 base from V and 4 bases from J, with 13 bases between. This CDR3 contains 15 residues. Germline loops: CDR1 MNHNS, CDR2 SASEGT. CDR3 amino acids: CASSEVEAVGYGYTF. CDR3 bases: TGTGCCAGCAGTGAAGTTGAGGCAGTGGGCTATGGCTACACCTTC.

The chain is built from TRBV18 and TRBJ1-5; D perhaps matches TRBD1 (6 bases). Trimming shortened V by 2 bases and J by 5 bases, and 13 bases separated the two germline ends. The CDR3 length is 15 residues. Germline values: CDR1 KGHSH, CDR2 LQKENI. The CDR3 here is CASSPGGAADQPQHF. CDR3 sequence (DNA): TGTGCCAGCTCACCAGGGGGGGCGGCCGATCAGCCCCAGCATTTT.

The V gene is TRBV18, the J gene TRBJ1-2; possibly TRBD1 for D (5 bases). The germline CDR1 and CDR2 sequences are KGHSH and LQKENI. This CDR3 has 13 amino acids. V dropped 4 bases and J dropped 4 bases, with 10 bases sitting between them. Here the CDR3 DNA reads TGTGCCAGCTCACAGACAGACTCCTATGGCTACACCTTC. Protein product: CASSQTDSYGYTF.

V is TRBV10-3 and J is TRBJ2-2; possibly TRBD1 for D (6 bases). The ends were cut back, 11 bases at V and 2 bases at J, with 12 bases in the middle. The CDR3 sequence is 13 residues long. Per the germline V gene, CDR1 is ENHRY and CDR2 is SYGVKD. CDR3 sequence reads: CAHGDTNTGELFF. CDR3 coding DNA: TGTGCCCACGGGGACACTAACACCGGGGAGCTGTTTTTT.

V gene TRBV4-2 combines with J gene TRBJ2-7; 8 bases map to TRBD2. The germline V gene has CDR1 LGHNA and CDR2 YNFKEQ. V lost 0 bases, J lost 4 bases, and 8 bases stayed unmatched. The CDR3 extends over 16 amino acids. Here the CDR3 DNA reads TGTGCCAGCAGCCAAGAGGAAAGCGGGGGCTCTTACGAGCAGTACTTC. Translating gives CASSQEESGGSYEQYF.

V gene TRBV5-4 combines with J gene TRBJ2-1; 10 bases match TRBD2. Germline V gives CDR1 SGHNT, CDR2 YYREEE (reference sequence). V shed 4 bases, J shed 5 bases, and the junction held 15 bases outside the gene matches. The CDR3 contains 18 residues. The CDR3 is CASSRASGRGIEDNEQFF. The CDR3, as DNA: TGTGCCAGCAGCCGGGCAAGCGGGAGGGGGATAGAGGACAATGAGCAGTTCTTC.

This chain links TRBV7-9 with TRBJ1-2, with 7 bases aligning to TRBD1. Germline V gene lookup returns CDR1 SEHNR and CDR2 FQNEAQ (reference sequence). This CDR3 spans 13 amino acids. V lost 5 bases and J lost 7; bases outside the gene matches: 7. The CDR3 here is CASSQTGASGYTF. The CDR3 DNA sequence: TGTGCCAGCAGCCAAACAGGGGCGTCTGGCTACACCTTC.

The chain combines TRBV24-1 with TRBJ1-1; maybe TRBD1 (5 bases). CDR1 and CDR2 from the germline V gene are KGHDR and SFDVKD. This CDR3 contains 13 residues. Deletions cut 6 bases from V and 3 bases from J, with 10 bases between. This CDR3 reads CATSRGEDTEAFF. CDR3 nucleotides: TGTGCCACCAGTCGGGGGGAGGACACTGAAGCTTTCTTT.